The 16 T cell receptor beta chains presented below share a single source sample, sequenced in a study of cytotoxic CD8 clonotypes in ibrutinib-treated CLL. Sequencing used immunoSEQ multiplex PCR; TCRdb keeps in-frame clones, though not all of them. The table has 43,000 or so clones, over 50% seen once; the top ten hold roughly 21%. The sample here was PBMCs, taken after 24 months of ibrutinib treatment. The receptor source for this set is a human donor with chronic lymphocytic leukemia.

This clone showed up just a few times. The chain couples TRBV14 to TRBJ1-6, with D perhaps matching TRBD1 (5 bases). The CDR3 has 18 residues. V was trimmed by 3 bases and J by 5 bases, leaving 20 bases between them. The germline gives CDR1 SGHDN, CDR2 FVKESK. The CDR3 coding sequence is TGTGCCAGCAGCCACCGATCCCCAGGGCGTCAGAATAATTCACCCCTCCACTTT. It specifies CASSHRSPGRQNNSPLHF.

In its sample, this clone was seen a few times. This rearrangement joins TRBV9 to TRBJ1-3; D possibly corresponds to TRBD1 (5 bases). The CDR3 runs to 15 residues. V lost 0 bases, J lost 4 bases, and 11 bases lay in between. CDR1 SGDLS and CDR2 YYNGEE come from the germline V gene. CDR3 nucleotides: TGTGCCAGCAGCGTAGGTGCAGGGTCCGGAAACACCATATATTTT. The encoded protein is CASSVGAGSGNTIYF.

This chain connects TRBV2 to TRBJ2-3; 7 bases line up with TRBD2. The CDR3 is 16 amino acids. Germline V lookup: CDR1 SNHLY, CDR2 FYNNEI. The V and J ends lost 8 bases and 0 bases, in that order; junction bases with no gene match: 11. The CDR3 DNA reads TGTGCCAGCCGTTTACCGGGACTAAGGAGCACAGATACGCAGTATTTT. This gives the protein CASRLPGLRSTDTQYF.

The rearrangement joins TRBV29-1 to TRBJ2-3; the match to TRBD2 covers 7 bases. This CDR3 is built from 15 residues. CDR1 and CDR2 from the germline V gene are SQVTM and ANQGSEA. Trimming took 0 bases from V and 4 from J; bases not matched to a gene: 7. The CDR3 DNA reads as TGCAGCGTTGAAGATAACGCTAGCGGCTCAGATACGCAGTATTTT. It translates to CSVEDNASGSDTQYF.

The V gene is TRBV2, the J gene TRBJ2-5, with 9 bases identical to TRBD2. The ends lost 2 bases at V and 10 bases at J; junction bases unmatched: 14. This CDR3 spans 16 amino acids. CDR1 is SNHLY and CDR2 is FYNNEI in the germline V gene. CDR3 DNA sequence: TGTGCCAGCAGTGAATGGGATTCTAGCGGGGTCCGCAACCAGTACTTC. It specifies CASSEWDSSGVRNQYF.

This CDR3 is CASSATSSKSYEQYF. DNA for the CDR3: TGTGCCAGCAGCGCTACTAGCTCCAAGTCGTACGAGCAGTACTTC. The rearrangement joins TRBV7-6 to TRBJ2-7; possible D gene TRBD2, 6 bases. From germline, CDR1 is SGHVS and CDR2 FNYEAQ. Trimming stripped 5 bases from V and 4 bases from J, with 18 bases between. This CDR3 contains 15 residues.

The V gene is TRBV2, the J gene TRBJ1-4; a weak D match, TRBD1 (5 bases). V lost 6 bases and J 8 bases, leaving 13 bases between the germline ends. The CDR3 runs 13 residues. Germline-derived CDR1 and CDR2 are SNHLY and FYNNEI. CDR3 amino acids: CASSGQGGEKLFF. The DNA of the CDR3 is TGTGCCAGCAGCGGGCAGGGAGGCGAAAAACTGTTTTTT.

The chain employs TRBV6-5 and TRBJ1-1, with D possibly TRBD1 on 5 matching bases. Germline CDR1 reads MNHEY; CDR2 reads SVGAGI. The CDR3 extends over 15 amino acids. V lost 7 bases, J lost 0 bases, and 15 bases lay in between. DNA for the CDR3: TGTGCCAGCATCTCCCCTCCAGGGATGAACACTGAAGCTTTCTTT. Its translation: CASISPPGMNTEAFF.

This chain joins TRBV5-1 and TRBJ2-7, with D perhaps matching TRBD1 or TRBD2 (6 bases each). CDR3 length: 14 residues. Trimming took 0 bases from V and 6 from J, leaving 13 bases between them. Germline V gene sequence: CDR1 SGHRS, CDR2 YFSETQ. DNA of the CDR3: TGCGCCAGCAGCTTGGAGGGGGGCCGTGGCGAGCAGTACTTC. It yields the protein CASSLEGGRGEQYF.

The V call is TRBV5-1, the J call TRBJ2-1; 9 positions agree with TRBD1. This CDR3 spans 12 amino acids. Looked up from germline, CDR1 is SGHRS and CDR2 is YFSETQ. Trimming at V came to 2 bases and at J to 15 bases, leaving 6 bases not matched to a gene. The DNA of the CDR3 is TGCGCCAGCAGCTTCACAGGGGGCTGGGGGTTCTTC. It specifies CASSFTGGWGFF.

The chain links TRBV2 to TRBJ1-6, with D tentatively TRBD1 (5 bases). Trimming removed 4 bases from V and 10 bases from J, with 17 bases in between. The CDR3 covers 15 residues. Germline CDR1 is SNHLY and CDR2 is FYNNEI. CDR3 nucleotide sequence: TGTGCCAGCAGTGTATGGGACCAAGGGAGCTCACCCCTCCACTTT. It translates to CASSVWDQGSSPLHF. Together with reference TRBV2 and TRBJ1-6, the CDR3 gives the full variable domain: EPEVTQTPSHQVTQMGQEVILRCVPISNHLYFYWYRQILGQKVEFLVSFYNNEISEKSEIFDDQFSVERPDGSNFTLKIRSTKLEDSAMYFCASSVWDQGSSPLHFGNGTRLTVT.

This clone was counted a single time. The chain has TRBV30 and TRBJ2-2; 11 bases align to TRBD2. Germline trimming cut 4 bases from V and 4 bases from J; bases unmatched to any gene: 17. CDR3 length equals 19 residues. CDR1 is GTSNPN, CDR2 SVGIG, per germline (reference sequence). CDR3 nucleotides: TGTGCCTGGAATGGGCCTAGCGGGGGGCAAACGATAATCACCGGGGAGCTGTTTTTT. It translates to CAWNGPSGGQTIITGELFF. The whole variable domain, filled in from reference TRBV30 and TRBJ2-2, reads SQTIHQWPATLVQPVGSPLSLECTVEGTSNPNLYWYRQAAGRGLQLLFYSVGIGQISSEVPQNLSASRPQDRQFILSSKKLLLSDSGFYLCAWNGPSGGQTIITGELFFGEGSRLTVL.

The chain joins TRBV7-9 to TRBJ1-5; possibly TRBD1 for D (5 bases). This CDR3 has 14 residues. V lost 5 bases and J lost 1, with 9 bases in between. Germline values: CDR1 SEHNR, CDR2 FQNEAQ (reference sequence). This CDR3 reads CASSPRGSNQPQHF. In nucleotides, the CDR3 is TGTGCCAGCAGCCCCCGGGGGAGCAATCAGCCCCAGCATTTT. Based on the CDR3 plus reference TRBV7-9 and TRBJ1-5, the full variable domain is DTGVSQNPRHKITKRGQNVTFRCDPISEHNRLYWYRQTLGQGPEFLTYFQNEAQLEKSRLLSDRFSAERPKGSFSTLEIQRTEQGDSAMYLCASSPRGSNQPQHFGDGTRLSIL.

This clone was found many times. V is TRBV7-8 and J is TRBJ2-2; D is perhaps TRBD2 (5 bases). The CDR3 runs to 13 residues. Trimming left V 6 bases short and J 3 bases short, with 8 bases between. The germline V gene has CDR1 SGHVS and CDR2 FQNEAQ. The CDR3 DNA sequence: TGTGCCAGCAGGCCCGGGGACACCGGGGAGCTGTTTTTT. Translated, it gives CASRPGDTGELFF. Drawing the rest from reference TRBV7-8 and TRBJ2-2, the complete variable domain is GAGVSQSPRYKVAKRGQDVALRCDPISGHVSLFWYQQALGQGPEFLTYFQNEAQLDKSGLPSDRFFAERPEGSVSTLKIQRTQQEDSAVYLCASRPGDTGELFFGEGSRLTVL.

This clone was counted a single time. This chain links TRBV7-9 with TRBJ1-4; TRBD1 aligns across 7 bases. V trimming: 5 bases; J trimming: 6 bases; junction bases outside the gene matches: 9. The CDR3 spans 15 residues. In germline, CDR1 is SEHNR, CDR2 FQNEAQ (reference sequence). The chain's CDR3 is CASSEQGNLYEKLFF. The CDR3 region has the DNA TGTGCCAGCAGCGAACAGGGGAACCTTTATGAAAAACTGTTTTTT.

This chain connects TRBV28 to TRBJ1-4; D call uncertain. The CDR3 totals 14 residues. V dropped 3 bases and J dropped 8 bases, with 13 bases sitting between them. CDR1 and CDR2 from the germline V gene are MDHEN and SYDVKM. CDR3 sequence (DNA): TGTGCCAGCAGTTTGCAACCTCTGTCCGAAAAACTGTTTTTT. This encodes CASSLQPLSEKLFF.